These 25 T cell receptor beta chains were sequenced from one sample in a study of chronic HIV infection and antiretroviral therapy. TCRdb redid the calling of the 5' RACE reads with MiXCR, one entry per CDR3 protein. The sample holds tens of thousands of distinct CDR3 sequences; 7% to 10% are singletons and the top ten take 2.5% to 3.5%. Sample: peripheral blood. The source of these receptors is an adult who had HIV and had not received antiretroviral therapy, or was an uninfected healthy control (not recorded which).

The table lists this clonotype with a few counts. The chain recombines TRBV28 with TRBJ1-1; tentatively, D is TRBD1 (5 bases). The CDR3 runs to 16 residues. Germline CDR1 reads MDHEN; CDR2 reads SYDVKM. V gave up 4 bases and J gave up 0 bases, with 15 bases separating them. Here the CDR3 reads CASSSLGGGVNTEAFF. CDR3 coding DNA: TGTGCCAGCAGTTCCCTAGGTGGAGGGGTGAACACTGAAGCTTTCTTT.

This clonotype was detected a few times. The chain carries TRBV6-5 and TRBJ1-2; 7 positions match TRBD1. This CDR3 has 14 amino acids. V dropped 0 bases and J dropped 8; count of bases not matched to a gene: 6. Germline CDR1 reads MNHEY; CDR2 reads SVGAGI. The CDR3 loop is CASSYSPGGDGYTF. CDR3 DNA sequence: TGTGCCAGCAGTTACTCTCCAGGGGGTGACGGCTACACCTTC.

This clonotype was observed a few times. The DNA for the CDR3 is TGCGCCAGCAGCTTGTATACCGCTCCGGATGAAGCTTTCTTT. Translation: CASSLYTAPDEAFF. This chain links TRBV5-1 with TRBJ1-1; no definite D call. Deletions cut 1 base from V and 7 bases from J, with 14 bases between. The V gene's germline CDR1 is SGHRS and CDR2 YFSETQ. The length of the CDR3 is 14 residues.

This chain joins TRBV29-1 and TRBJ1-1; 9 nucleotides line up with TRBD1. This CDR3 comprises 12 residues. V lost 6 bases to trimming and J lost 3 bases; unmatched junction nucleotides: 2. CDR1 and CDR2 (germline): SQVTM, ANQGSEA. CDR3 sequence reads: CSVRTGDTEAFF. The DNA for the CDR3 is TGCAGCGTAAGGACAGGGGACACTGAAGCTTTCTTT.

This clonotype was observed many times. V usage is TRBV12-5 and J usage is TRBJ2-7, with 7 bases fitting TRBD1. Germline V CDR1 and CDR2: LGHNT, FRNRAP. The CDR3 loop spans 13 amino acids. With 5 bases clipped from V and 3 bases from J, the junction kept 4 bases outside the gene matches. CDR3 region: CASGPGQDYEQYF. For the CDR3, the DNA is TGTGCTAGTGGTCCAGGACAGGACTACGAGCAGTACTTC.

This clonotype turned up a few times. One junction end disagrees with the germline gene, perhaps due to a read error. This sequence joins TRBV20-1 and TRBJ1-4, with D perhaps TRBD1 (6 bases). The CDR3 sequence is 13 residues long. Germline V CDR1 and CDR2: DFQATT, SNEGSKA (reference sequence). The CDR3 reads CSARRGVGEELFF. CDR3 sequence (DNA): TGCAGTGCGCGAAGGGGGGTGGGTGAAGAACTGTTTTTT.

This clonotype has at least ten counts. This chain joins TRBV27 and TRBJ2-7, with 12 bases that match TRBD2. Losses at the gene ends were 7 bases for V and 5 bases for J; bases not matched to a gene: 18. The germline gives CDR1 MNHEY, CDR2 SMNVEV (reference sequence). The CDR3 spans 18 residues. CDR3 coding DNA: TGTGCCAGCACCCCCTACCCCCCTAGACTAGCGGGAGACCACGAGCAGTACTTC. As protein: CASTPYPPRLAGDHEQYF.

The sample holds one count of this clonotype. The chain carries TRBV29-1 and TRBJ2-3; TRBD2 agrees at 8 bases. This CDR3 contains 13 residues. The V and J ends lost 4 bases and 6 bases, in that order; junction bases with no gene match: 6. Germline lookup yields CDR1 SQVTM and CDR2 ANQGSEA. CDR3 residues: CSVVGGATDTQYF. The CDR3, as DNA: TGCAGCGTTGTCGGGGGGGCGACTGATACGCAGTATTTT.

This clonotype has a count of ten or more. DNA of the CDR3: TGTGCCAGCAGTTGGGACTCCTACGAGCAGTACTTC. Its translation is CASSWDSYEQYF. The chain joins TRBV28 to TRBJ2-7; unclear D gene. Germline values: CDR1 MDHEN, CDR2 SYDVKM. CDR3 length equals 12 residues. Trimming stripped 4 bases from V and 0 bases from J, with 4 bases between.

V usage is TRBV6-5 and J usage is TRBJ1-1; D uncertain. Trimming took 6 bases from V and 4 from J, leaving 12 bases between them. Germline CDR1 and CDR2: MNHEY and SVGAGI. This CDR3 contains 13 residues. The CDR3 bases are TGTGCCAGCAGCCCAGAACGAGGCACTGAAGCTTTCTTT. This codes for CASSPERGTEAFF.

This clonotype was observed many times. The chain links TRBV6-1 to TRBJ1-1, with TRBD1 matching 8 bases. CDR1 is MNHNS and CDR2 is SASEGT in the germline V gene. CDR3 length: 14 amino acids. With V trimmed by 4 bases and J by 1 base, 2 bases remained unmatched. In nucleotides, the CDR3 is TGTGCCAGCAGTGCGACAGGGGAGAACACTGAAGCTTTCTTT. This codes for CASSATGENTEAFF.

This clonotype was observed a few times. The chain is built from TRBV28 and TRBJ2-7, with no clear D. CDR1 and CDR2 from the germline V gene are MDHEN and SYDVKM. V dropped 3 bases and J dropped 1 base, with 4 bases sitting between them. This CDR3 has 12 residues. The CDR3 nucleotides are TGTGCCAGCAGTTTTTCGTCCTACGAGCAGTACTTC. Protein sequence: CASSFSSYEQYF.

Concerning this clonotype itself: Possible read error: a much larger clone is one base away. The rearrangement links TRBV20-1 to TRBJ2-4; no definite D call. This CDR3 has 11 residues. Germline V gene sequence: CDR1 DFQATT, CDR2 SNEGSKA (reference sequence). CDR3 nucleotides: TGCAGTGCTACCCTGCAAAACATTCAGAACTTC. Residues: CSATLQNIQNF.

CDR3 in amino acids: CASRGTGIGNEQFF. DNA for the CDR3: TGTGCCAGCAGGGGGACAGGGATTGGCAATGAGCAGTTCTTC. This sequence joins TRBV2 and TRBJ2-1; 9 bases are shared with TRBD1. Germline loops: CDR1 SNHLY, CDR2 FYNNEI. J gave up 6 bases and V 6 bases, and 6 bases lay outside the gene matches. This CDR3 comprises 14 residues.

This clonotype was detected only a few times. The chain has TRBV28 and TRBJ1-1; D is undetermined. The V gene lost 4 bases and the J gene lost 1 base, with 16 bases spanning the gap. CDR1 and CDR2 (germline): MDHEN, SYDVKM. This CDR3 is 16 amino acids long. Written as DNA, the CDR3 is TGTGCCAGCAGTTCTTCAGACATGGGAGAGAACACTGAAGCTTTCTTT. Its protein product is CASSSSDMGENTEAFF.

This clonotype was seen a handful of times. The chain employs TRBV7-9 and TRBJ2-2; 12 bases line up with TRBD2. Trimming at V came to 5 bases and at J to 1 base, leaving 5 bases not matched to a gene. The length of the CDR3 is 17 residues. Germline CDR1 reads SEHNR; CDR2 reads FQNEAQ (reference sequence). In DNA form, the CDR3 reads TGTGCCAGCAGCCACAGACTAGCGGGAGTGAACACCGGGGAGCTGTTTTTT. It yields the protein CASSHRLAGVNTGELFF.

The rearrangement uses TRBV28 and TRBJ2-3; TRBD1 agrees at 8 bases. V shed 5 bases and J 3 bases; nucleotides not matched to a gene: 4. Germline V CDR1 and CDR2: MDHEN, SYDVKM. CDR3 length equals 14 residues. CDR3 region: CASSRQGFTDTQYF. The CDR3 nucleotides are TGTGCCAGCAGTCGACAGGGGTTTACAGATACGCAGTATTTT.

This clonotype was counted at least ten times. The chain combines TRBV28 with TRBJ2-1; weak D call: TRBD2 (6 bases). The CDR3 runs 12 residues. Germline-derived CDR1 and CDR2 are MDHEN and SYDVKM. With 10 bases removed from V and 3 bases from J, the gap between germline ends came to 10 bases. The CDR3 nucleotides are TGTGCCACCCGGGGAGGCTACAATGAGCAGTTCTTC. It specifies CATRGGYNEQFF.

The table lists this clonotype with many counts. The chain joins TRBV10-3 to TRBJ2-5, with D uncertain. Deletions cut 8 bases from V and 3 bases from J, with 7 bases between. Germline CDR1 is ENHRY and CDR2 is SYGVKD. The CDR3 consists of 11 residues. This CDR3 reads CAIGREETQYF. The CDR3 DNA follows: TGTGCCATCGGCCGAGAAGAGACCCAGTACTTC.

This clonotype occurred many times. The chain has TRBV6-2 or TRBV6-3 and TRBJ2-3; D gene uncertain. Germline V gene lookup returns CDR1 MNHEY and CDR2 SVGEGT. V was trimmed by 2 bases and J by 2 bases, leaving 5 bases between them. The CDR3 contains 13 residues. The CDR3 is CASSYGYTDTQYF. CDR3 in DNA: TGTGCCAGCAGTTACGGATACACAGATACGCAGTATTTT.

This clonotype appeared many times. The V call is TRBV5-6, the J call TRBJ2-3, with a tentative D call TRBD2 (7 bases). Trimming took off 4 bases at V and 1 base at J, with 16 bases between the two ends. Germline CDR1 and CDR2: SGHDT and YYEEEE. This CDR3 region has 16 residues. Written as DNA, the CDR3 is TGTGCCAGCAGCGGGGGGGCCCGGACGGGCACAGATACGCAGTATTTT. This encodes CASSGGARTGTDTQYF. Full variable domain (rest looked up from reference TRBV5-6 and TRBJ2-3): DAGVTQSPTHLIKTRGQQVTLRCSPKSGHDTVSWYQQALGQGPQFIFQYYEEEERQRGNFPDRFSGHQFPNYSSELNVNALLLGDSALYLCASSGGARTGTDTQYFGPGTRLTVL.

This clonotype was seen ten or more times. The gene calls are TRBV28 and TRBJ1-1, with 9 bases identical to TRBD1. The V gene end was trimmed by 6 bases and the J gene end by 2 bases; junction bases not matched to a gene: 4. CDR1 MDHEN and CDR2 SYDVKM come from the germline V gene. CDR3 length: 14 amino acids. The CDR3, as DNA: TGTGCCAGCAGACGGGACAGGGCAAACACTGAAGCTTTCTTT. This translates into CASRRDRANTEAFF. Full variable domain (remainder filled in from reference TRBV28 and TRBJ1-1): DVKVTQSSRYLVKRTGEKVFLECVQDMDHENMFWYRQDPGLGLRLIYFSYDVKMKEKGDIPEGYSVSREKKERFSLILESASTNQTSMYLCASRRDRANTEAFFGQGTRLTVV.

The chain recombines TRBV7-9 with TRBJ1-1; perhaps TRBD1 as D (5 bases). V was cut by 4 bases and J by 1 base, with 16 bases left in between. The CDR3 contains 16 residues. Germline V gene sequence: CDR1 SEHNR, CDR2 FQNEAQ (reference sequence). CDR3 nucleotide sequence: TGTGCCAGCAGCTGGTACCCAGGGACCACGAACACTGAAGCTTTCTTT. This sequence encodes CASSWYPGTTNTEAFF.

This clonotype occurred a few times. The CDR3 nucleotides are TGTGCCAGCAGTTCGGGACTAGTTTACAATGAGCAGTTCTTC. Encoded protein: CASSSGLVYNEQFF. The V call is TRBV7-9, the J call TRBJ2-1; 8 nucleotides line up with TRBD2. J was trimmed by 4 bases and V by 6 bases; bases with no gene match: 5. This CDR3 comprises 14 residues. Germline CDR1 reads SEHNR; CDR2 reads FQNEAQ (reference sequence).

The chain has TRBV7-8 and TRBJ1-4, with 9 bases that match TRBD1. V lost 5 bases and J lost 5; bases outside the gene matches: 3. From germline, CDR1 is SGHVS and CDR2 FQNEAQ. There are 14 residues in the CDR3. This chain's CDR3 is CASSPGTGNEKLFF. Here the CDR3 DNA reads TGTGCCAGCAGCCCCGGGACAGGGAATGAAAAACTGTTTTTT.